This T cell receptor (beta chain) is from a study of human T cells and chemical hapten exposure. Whole-study context: Patients, largely female, had alopecia areata, totalis or universalis.

As for time point: pre-sensitization, week 0. Treatment defined: therapeutic diphenylcyclopropenone sensitization with weekly scalp DPC. Single cDNA molecules in the library carried unique molecular identifiers attached during preparation. TCRdb itself ran the RACE reads through MiXCR, one entry per CDR3 protein. Counted here are approximately 60,000 distinct CDR3 sequences, 9.5% to 10% occurring once; the ten biggest clones make up 9.6%. The germline gives CDR1 SNHLY, CDR2 FYNNEI. The CDR3 length is 14 residues. Trimming removed 7 bases from V and 7 bases from J, with 20 bases in between. The TCR originated in a man in his forties with alopecia areata. Some clones in this sample may be carry-over from other donors' samples. The chain carries TRBV2 and TRBJ2-7, with D perhaps matching TRBD1 (5 bases). This specimen was whole blood, taken in connection with sensitization to the hapten diphenylcyclopropenone (DPC). CDR3 in DNA: TGTGCCAGCAAAGAAGGCAGGGCCCGACTGGAGCAGTACTTC. Amino acids: CASKEGRARLEQYF. Using reference TRBV2 and TRBJ2-7 for the parts outside the CDR3, the full variable domain is EPEVTQTPSHQVTQMGQEVILRCVPISNHLYFYWYRQILGQKVEFLVSFYNNEISEKSEIFDDQFSVERPDGSNFTLKIRSTKLEDSAMYFCASKEGRARLEQYFGPGTRLTVT.